This T cell receptor beta chain came from a study of CD8+ T cells in alopecia areata. Lesional scalp punch biopsies and peripheral blood came from alopecia areata patients. The CDR3 is 12 amino acids. V shed 6 bases and J shed 6 bases, with 10 bases lying between them. Germline loops: CDR1 MGHRA, CDR2 YSYEKL. General study findings and limits: Clonality was higher in lesional than normal scalp, especially in alopecia totalis/universalis. Researchers reported that TCR sharing among patients proved less clear than in mice, possibly HLA-linked.

Concerning this clone: As yet, its antigen is unknown.

RNA extraction was followed by reverse transcription into cDNA, which acted as the sequencing template. Profiling relied on immunoSEQ multiplex PCR, and the TCRdb table lists in-frame clones only, not all of them. Of some 120,000 clones listed, 40% to 55% are singletons. This rearrangement joins TRBV4-1 to TRBJ2-3, with D uncertain. Sequencing was done on a sample of NKG2D-low CD8+ T cells sorted from blood. The sequence came from a human donor with alopecia areata. CDR3 bases: TGCGCCAGCAGAAGCCATGCGGATACGCAGTATTTT. This gives the protein CASRSHADTQYF.